A single TCR beta chain is shown here with its context. These data belong to a study of blood T cell repertoires in COVID-19. Study-wide context: Samples came from the United States, Italy and Spain, spanning acute and convalescent COVID-19. The cDNA or gDNA used as material had been derived from T cells, B-cell-depleted T cells, or PBMCs.

Per the original data handling: Nucleated cell counts were estimated from reference gene primer amplification. TCRdb's table, derived via immunoSEQ multiplex PCR, lists solely in-frame clones and lacks some. The V and J calls and clone size were taken over from that table, and D and trimming were inferred from the DNA. Found here are 200,000 to 250,000 clones, around 90% of them singletons; the top ten hold roughly 2.7%. The CDR3 is 14 residues long. The germline gives CDR1 LNHDA, CDR2 SQIVND (reference sequence). After removal of 4 bases from V and 10 bases from J, the junction contained 7 bases not matched to a gene. Seattle-derived patients entered the study during active infection and were followed longitudinally.

The sample comprised peripheral blood. This rearrangement joins TRBV19 to TRBJ1-4; 9 nucleotides agree with TRBD1. This TCR was recovered from a man in his thirties or forties with COVID-19, enrolled during active disease. The CDR3 sequence is CASSRGTGSGKLFF. The CDR3 bases are TGTGCCAGTAGTAGAGGGACAGGGAGTGGAAAACTGTTTTTT.